A single sample is the source of the 9 T cell receptor beta chains below, sequenced in a study of CD8 T cells in ankylosing spondylitis. MiXCR, applied by TCRdb to the 5' RACE reads, yields one record per CDR3 protein. The sample consists of about 210,000 distinct CDR3 sequences, 8% to 9% of them appearing once. The specimen sequenced was blood, either unsorted or a sorted T cell fraction (not recorded which). Source of these receptors: a female donor with ankylosing spondylitis or in good health (not recorded which).

Note on this clonotype: A much more abundant neighbour one base away suggests this may be a read error. The genes are TRBV28 and TRBJ1-1, with 7 bases aligning to TRBD1. The CDR3 totals 16 residues. Trimming cost V 5 bases and J 2 bases; bases outside gene matches: 11. CDR1 and CDR2 (germline): MDHEN, SYDVKM. The CDR3 reads CASSTGEATINTEAFF. CDR3 DNA: TGTGCCAGCAGTACAGGGGAAGCTACGATCAACACTGAAGCTTTCTTT.

The chain couples TRBV7-2 to TRBJ1-5; D remains unclear. From germline, CDR1 is SGHTA and CDR2 FQGNSA. The V and J ends lost 1 base and 2 bases respectively, with 6 bases between them. The CDR3 runs 14 residues. The CDR3 reads CASSLVAGNQPQHF. DNA for the CDR3: TGTGCCAGCAGCTTAGTTGCGGGCAATCAGCCCCAGCATTTT.

Only a few counts were recorded for this clonotype. This sequence joins TRBV6-1 and TRBJ2-5; tentatively, D is TRBD2 (6 bases). The CDR3 is made up of 15 amino acids. The germline CDR1 and CDR2 sequences are MNHNS and SASEGT. The V end was cut by 7 bases, the J end by 4 bases, with 19 bases between. This CDR3 reads CASKNLRRAGETQYF. The CDR3 coding sequence is TGTGCCAGCAAAAACCTTAGGAGGGCCGGAGAGACCCAGTACTTC.

This clonotype was detected ten times or more. V and J are TRBV20-1 and TRBJ1-5, with D perhaps TRBD1 (5 bases). The CDR3 spans 18 residues. Germline lookup yields CDR1 DFQATT and CDR2 SNEGSKA (reference sequence). V lost 0 bases and J 3 bases, leaving 21 bases between the germline ends. The CDR3 sequence: CSARDPWGPRRANQPQHF. The CDR3 nucleotides are TGCAGTGCTAGAGACCCGTGGGGCCCTCGGAGGGCCAATCAGCCCCAGCATTTT.

This clonotype occurred many times. The rearrangement joins TRBV20-1 to TRBJ1-1; TRBD1 agrees at 8 bases. The CDR3 is 12 residues long. V gave up 3 bases and J gave up 4 bases; unmatched junction bases: 1. CDR1 is DFQATT and CDR2 is SNEGSKA in the germline V gene (reference sequence). The DNA of the CDR3 is TGCAGTGCTAGTGGACAGGGCACTGAAGCTTTCTTT. It codes for CSASGQGTEAFF.

This clonotype was detected many times. The chain recombines TRBV7-7 with TRBJ1-1; possibly TRBD1 for D (5 bases). V was pared by 5 bases and J by 1 base, with 8 bases between. CDR1 is SSHAT and CDR2 is FNYEAQ in the germline V gene (reference sequence). This CDR3 is 13 amino acids long. The CDR3 sequence is CASSDSENTEAFF. The CDR3 coding sequence is TGTGCCAGCAGCGACAGTGAGAACACTGAAGCTTTCTTT.

This clonotype was seen many times. V usage is TRBV20-1 and J usage is TRBJ2-1, with a weak D call TRBD2 (6 bases). This CDR3 comprises 15 residues. The germline gives CDR1 DFQATT, CDR2 SNEGSKA (reference sequence). V was pared by 0 bases and J by 5 bases, with 14 bases between. Here the CDR3 reads CSARDGSGLDNEQFF. Written as DNA, the CDR3 is TGCAGTGCTAGAGATGGTAGCGGACTTGACAATGAGCAGTTCTTC.

This clonotype was counted at least ten times. The chain is built from TRBV6-2 or TRBV6-3 and TRBJ2-1; the D is unclear. The V end lost 6 bases, the J end lost 7 bases, and 19 bases lay between the germline ends. This CDR3 comprises 15 residues. Per the germline V gene, CDR1 is MNHEY and CDR2 is SVGEGT. CDR3 loop: CASRPSGESNNEQFF. The CDR3 nucleotides are TGTGCCAGCAGACCCAGTGGAGAATCGAATAATGAGCAGTTCTTC.

At least ten counts were recorded for this clonotype. V is TRBV3-1 and J is TRBJ1-2; D perhaps matches TRBD1 (5 bases). There are 14 residues in the CDR3. CDR1 is LGHDT, CDR2 YNNKEL, per germline (reference sequence). The V and J ends lost 4 bases and 4 bases respectively, with 13 bases between them. The CDR3 bases are TGTGCCAGCAGCCGCGGCGGGACCGTCTATGGCTACACCTTC. Encoded protein: CASSRGGTVYGYTF.